Listed below are T cell receptor beta chains from one sample, sequenced in a study of T-cell reconstitution after alpha-beta-depleted transplantation in children. MiXCR, run by TCRdb on the PCR reads, gives a single entry per CDR3 protein. Found here are approximately 400,000 distinct CDR3 sequences, approximately 11% of them singletons; the top ten hold approximately 5%. This specimen consisted of PBMCs from the stem cell graft donor, obtained from the stem cell graft. The receptor source for this set is a human donor who donated a stem cell graft to a child with acute myeloid leukemia. The conserved cysteine and the conserved F or W are not part of the CDR3 here. Fields, in order: CDR3 protein, V gene, J gene.

ASSSRTGGTDTQY	TRBV6-5	TRBJ2-3
STRGNTEAF	TRBV20-1	TRBJ1-1
ASSYAAGGREQF	TRBV7-2	TRBJ2-1
ATSRDPSGGTGEQF	TRBV15	TRBJ2-1
CARDSTSGSRYNEQF	TRBV20-1	TRBJ2-1
ASSTGVSPLH	TRBV5-1	TRBJ1-6
ASSYSISGGNAGNTIY	TRBV6-5	TRBJ1-3
ATSDPPGTGTTGELF	TRBV24-1	TRBJ2-2
ASRMDTEAF	TRBV10-3	TRBJ1-1
ASSPGPFPQETQY	TRBV6-5	TRBJ2-5
ASSKAETQY	TRBV7-2	TRBJ2-5
ASNPYTDTQY	TRBV2	TRBJ2-3
ATSRGLAGVNQETQY	TRBV15	TRBJ2-5
SASRGGSGVNEQF	TRBV20-1	TRBJ2-1
ASMRGTENQPQH	TRBV6-5	TRBJ1-5
ASSDREPQETQY	TRBV2	TRBJ2-5
ASSRQEQF	TRBV6-6	TRBJ2-1
ASSNRAFNEQF	TRBV21-1	TRBJ2-1
ASGKGLPSTDTQY	TRBV12-5	TRBJ2-3
ASSYGGIQETQY	TRBV7-3	TRBJ2-5
ATSRGPTYNEQF	TRBV15	TRBJ2-1
ASNQWAKNIQY	TRBV6-1	TRBJ2-4
SGGASDTQY	TRBV20-1	TRBJ2-3
ASSLDEGNTEAF	TRBV11-2	TRBJ1-1
ASSPWAGGDYEQF	TRBV5-1	TRBJ2-1
ASSLDPGTAIYEQY	TRBV5-1	TRBJ2-7
SVVPGQGAFTGELF	TRBV29-1	TRBJ2-2
ASSHTPGRGETQY	TRBV6-5	TRBJ2-5
ASSMDTGIGTDTQY	TRBV5-1	TRBJ2-3
ASSAMQNTGELF	TRBV6-4	TRBJ2-2
ASSLGGKGYNEQF	TRBV5-4	TRBJ2-1